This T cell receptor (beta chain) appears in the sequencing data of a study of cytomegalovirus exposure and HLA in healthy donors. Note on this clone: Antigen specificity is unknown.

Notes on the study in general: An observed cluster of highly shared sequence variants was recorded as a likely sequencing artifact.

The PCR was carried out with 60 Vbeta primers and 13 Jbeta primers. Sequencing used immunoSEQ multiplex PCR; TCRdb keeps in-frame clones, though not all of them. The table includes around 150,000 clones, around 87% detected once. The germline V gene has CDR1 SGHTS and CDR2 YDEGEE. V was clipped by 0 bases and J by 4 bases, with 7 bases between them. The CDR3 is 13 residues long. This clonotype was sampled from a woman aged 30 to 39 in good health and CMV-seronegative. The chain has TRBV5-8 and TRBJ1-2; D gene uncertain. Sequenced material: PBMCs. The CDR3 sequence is CASSLGPGYGYTF. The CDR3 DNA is TGTGCCAGCAGCTTGGGCCCAGGCTATGGCTACACCTTC.